This T cell receptor (beta chain) is drawn from a study of CD8 T cells in ankylosing spondylitis. The study's findings and limits: Reactive arthritis synovial fluid and blood previously showed some of these motif variants. Those disease-linked clones were CD8+; they were also relatively rare in peripheral blood. Typical of ankylosing spondylitis blood, it appeared, was a TCR beta motif of fewer than 10 highly homologous variants.

TCRdb re-analysed the 5' RACE reads in MiXCR, keeping a single row per CDR3 protein. Among over 450,000 distinct CDR3 sequences listed, 12% were seen once. This clonotype was seen more than once but under ten times. Its target is not known. The source of this sequence is a male donor with ankylosing spondylitis. Sequenced material: blood, either unsorted or a sorted T cell fraction (not recorded which).

The CDR3 DNA is TGTGCCAGCAGGGTGGGGGCACGTCGCACCGGGGAGCTGTTTTTT. Translation: CASRVGARRTGELFF. The chain is built from TRBV12-3 or TRBV12-4 and TRBJ2-2, with D tentatively TRBD1 (6 bases). V was shortened by 6 bases and J by 4 bases, with 15 bases between the two germline ends. The length of the CDR3 is 15 residues.